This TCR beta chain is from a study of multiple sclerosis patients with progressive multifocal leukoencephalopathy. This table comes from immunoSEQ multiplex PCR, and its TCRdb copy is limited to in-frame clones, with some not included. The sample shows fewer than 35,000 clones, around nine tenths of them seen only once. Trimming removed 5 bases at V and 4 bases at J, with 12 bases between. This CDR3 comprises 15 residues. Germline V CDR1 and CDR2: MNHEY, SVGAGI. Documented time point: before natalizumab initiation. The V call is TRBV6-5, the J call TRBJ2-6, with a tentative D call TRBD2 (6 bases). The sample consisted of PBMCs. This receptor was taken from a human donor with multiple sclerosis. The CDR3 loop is CASSARGSGANVLTF. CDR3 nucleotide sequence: TGTGCCAGCAGTGCCCGGGGGTCCGGGGCCAACGTCCTGACTTTC.